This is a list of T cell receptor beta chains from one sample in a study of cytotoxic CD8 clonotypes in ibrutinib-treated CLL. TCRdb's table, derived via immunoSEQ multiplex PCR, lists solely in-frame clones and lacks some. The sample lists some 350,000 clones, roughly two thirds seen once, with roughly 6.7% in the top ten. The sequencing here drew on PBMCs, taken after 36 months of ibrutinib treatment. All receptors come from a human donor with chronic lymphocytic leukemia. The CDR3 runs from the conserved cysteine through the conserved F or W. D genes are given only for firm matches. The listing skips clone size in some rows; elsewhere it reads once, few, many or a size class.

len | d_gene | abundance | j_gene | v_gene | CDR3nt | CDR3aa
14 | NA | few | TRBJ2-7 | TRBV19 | TGTGCCAGTAGGTCCGCGGGACAGCACTACGAGCAGTACTTC | CASRSAGQHYEQYF
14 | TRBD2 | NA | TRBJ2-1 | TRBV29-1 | TGCAGCGTTGAATCGACTAGCGGATACAATGAGCAGTTCTTC | CSVESTSGYNEQFF
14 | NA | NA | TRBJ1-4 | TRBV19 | TGTGCCAGTAGCAGGACAGCAACTAATGAAAAACTGTTTTTT | CASSRTATNEKLFF
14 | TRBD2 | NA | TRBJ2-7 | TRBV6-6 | TGTGCCAGCAGTGATACTAGCGGGAGGTACGAGCAGTACTTC | CASSDTSGRYEQYF
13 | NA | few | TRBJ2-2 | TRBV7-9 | TGTGCCAGCAGCTCCCCAACGGGCGGGGAGCTGTTTTTT | CASSSPTGGELFF
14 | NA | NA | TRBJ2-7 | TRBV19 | TGTGCCAGTAAGACCGAGGAGATTTCCTACGAGCAGTACTTC | CASKTEEISYEQYF
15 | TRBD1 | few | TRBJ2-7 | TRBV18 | TGTGCCAGCTCACCACGACAGGGGATCACCTACGAGCAGTACTTC | CASSPRQGITYEQYF
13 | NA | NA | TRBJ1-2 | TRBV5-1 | TGCGCCAGCAGCTTGATTCGGGGATCCGGCTACACCTTC | CASSLIRGSGYTF
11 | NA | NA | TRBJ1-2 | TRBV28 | TGTGCCACGACAAGGGGGAGCGGCTACACCTTC | CATTRGSGYTF
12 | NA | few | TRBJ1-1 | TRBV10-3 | TGTGCCATCAGACGGGAGAACACTGAAGCTTTCTTT | CAIRRENTEAFF
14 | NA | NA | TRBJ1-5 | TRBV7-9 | TGTGCCAGCAGCTTCCAAGACGAGTTTCAGCCCCAGCATTTT | CASSFQDEFQPQHF
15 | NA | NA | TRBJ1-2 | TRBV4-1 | TGCGCCAGCAGCCAAGAGGCAGGTTACTTCTATGGCTACACCTTC | CASSQEAGYFYGYTF
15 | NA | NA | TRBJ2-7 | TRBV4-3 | TGCGCCAGCAGCATTCACACAGGGAGATCCTACGAGCAGTACTTC | CASSIHTGRSYEQYF
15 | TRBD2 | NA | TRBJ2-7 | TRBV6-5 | TGTGCCAGCAGGCGGACTAGCGGGACGACCTACGAGCAGTACTTC | CASRRTSGTTYEQYF
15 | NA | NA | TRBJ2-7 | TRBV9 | TGTGCCAGCAGCGTAGATTCCAGCGGGTCCTACGAGCAGTACTTC | CASSVDSSGSYEQYF
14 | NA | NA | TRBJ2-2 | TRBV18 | TGTGCCAGCTCACCCGGGGAGTACACCGGGGAGCTGTTTTTT | CASSPGEYTGELFF
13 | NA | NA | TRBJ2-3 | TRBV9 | TGTGCCAGCAGCGTAGCTGACGGGGATACGCAGTATTTT | CASSVADGDTQYF
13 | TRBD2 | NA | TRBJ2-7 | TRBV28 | TGTGCCAGCAGGTTAGCGGGAGCCTACGAGCAGTACTTC | CASRLAGAYEQYF
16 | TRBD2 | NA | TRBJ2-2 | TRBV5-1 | TGCGCCAGCAGCTCCCTAGCGGGAGTCAATACCGGGGAGCTGTTTTTT | CASSSLAGVNTGELFF
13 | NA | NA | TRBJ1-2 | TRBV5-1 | TGCGCCAGCAGCTCAACAGGGCCATATGGCTACACCTTC | CASSSTGPYGYTF
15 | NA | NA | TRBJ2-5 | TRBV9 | TGTGCCAGCAGCCCACCCGGGGGAGGGGGGGAGACCCAGTACTTC | CASSPPGGGGETQYF
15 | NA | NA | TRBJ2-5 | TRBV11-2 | TGTGCCAGCAGCTTATCCGGGTTTAAGGGCGAGACCCAGTACTTC | CASSLSGFKGETQYF
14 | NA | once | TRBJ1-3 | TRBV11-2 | TGTGCCAGCAGCTTTGACCATCCCCGGCGCACCATATATTTT | CASSFDHPRRTIYF
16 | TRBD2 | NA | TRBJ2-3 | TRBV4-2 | TGTGCCAGCAGCCAAGACTCCGGGGGGGAGGTAGATACGCAGTATTTT | CASSQDSGGEVDTQYF
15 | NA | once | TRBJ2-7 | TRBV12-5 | TGTGCTAGTGGTTTACTAATCGGGGTTTCCTACGAGCAGTACTTC | CASGLLIGVSYEQYF
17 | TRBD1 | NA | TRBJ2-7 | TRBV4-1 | TGCGCCAGCAGCCAAGAAGGGGGACAGGGGGTCTCCTACGAGCAGTACTTC | CASSQEGGQGVSYEQYF
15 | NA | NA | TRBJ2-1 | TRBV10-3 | TGTGCCATCAGCTTGGAGGCGGACGCCTACAATGAGCAGTTCTTC | CAISLEADAYNEQFF
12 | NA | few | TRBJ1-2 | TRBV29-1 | TGCAGCGTTGATAAGTCAGCCTATGGCTACACCTTC | CSVDKSAYGYTF
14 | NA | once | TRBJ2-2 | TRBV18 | TGTGCCAGCTCACCCTTCAGGGACACCGGGGAGCTGTTTTTT | CASSPFRDTGELFF
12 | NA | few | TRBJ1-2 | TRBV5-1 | TGCGCCAGCAGCTTGGCCGGTTACGGCTACACCTTC | CASSLAGYGYTF
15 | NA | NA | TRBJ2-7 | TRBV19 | TGTGCCAGTAGTATAGATCCCCAGGGGCCCAACGAGCAGTACTTC | CASSIDPQGPNEQYF
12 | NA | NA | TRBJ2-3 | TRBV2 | TGTGCCACCGTGGTAGGTGCAGATACGCAGTATTTT | CATVVGADTQYF
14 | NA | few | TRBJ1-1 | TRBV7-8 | TGTGCCAGCAGCTTAGGAGGGCGGGGGACTGAAGCTTTCTTT | CASSLGGRGTEAFF
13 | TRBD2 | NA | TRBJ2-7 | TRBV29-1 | TGCAGCGTAAAGCGGGGGAAATCCTACGAGCAGTACTTC | CSVKRGKSYEQYF
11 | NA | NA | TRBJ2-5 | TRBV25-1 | TGTGCCAGCAGTGATGGAGAGACCCAGTACTTC | CASSDGETQYF
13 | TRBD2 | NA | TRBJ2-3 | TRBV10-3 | TGTGCCATGGCTAGCGGTAGCACAGATACGCAGTATTTT | CAMASGSTDTQYF
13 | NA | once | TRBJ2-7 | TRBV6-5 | TGTGCCGTCCGGTCGGGCAGGGGCCGCATTTGGTACTTC | CAVRSGRGRIWYF
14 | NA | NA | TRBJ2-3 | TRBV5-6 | TGTGCCAGCAGCCCCGACGCGGTGGCAGATACGCAGTATTTT | CASSPDAVADTQYF
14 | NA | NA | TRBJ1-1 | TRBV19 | TGTGCCAGTAGCCCGTCATTCTCGAACACTGAAGCTTTCTTT | CASSPSFSNTEAFF
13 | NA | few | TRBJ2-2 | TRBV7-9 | TGTGCCAGCAGCTTAGACCACCGGACCGAGCTGTTTTTT | CASSLDHRTELFF
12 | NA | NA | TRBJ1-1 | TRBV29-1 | TGCAGCGTGGTGGACAGGAACACTGAAGCTTTCTTT | CSVVDRNTEAFF
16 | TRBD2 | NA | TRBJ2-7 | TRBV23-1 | TGCGCCAGAACGAGGTTTTGGGGACTAGCGTACTACGAGCAGTACTTC | CARTRFWGLAYYEQYF
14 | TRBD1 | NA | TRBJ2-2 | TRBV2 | TGTGCCAGCAGTGGGGCAGGGGGCACCGGGGAGCTGTTTTTT | CASSGAGGTGELFF
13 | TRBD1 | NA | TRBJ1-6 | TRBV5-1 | TGCGCCAGCCCCGGGACAGGGAATTCACCCCTCCACTTT | CASPGTGNSPLHF
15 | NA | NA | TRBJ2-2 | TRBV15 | TGTGCCACCAGCCCCTGGGCAGCTGACACCGGGGAGCTGTTTTTT | CATSPWAADTGELFF
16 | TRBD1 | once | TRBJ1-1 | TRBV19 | TGTGCCAGTACATCGGGACAGGGGCCAGGAGGCACTGAAGCTTTCTTT | CASTSGQGPGGTEAFF
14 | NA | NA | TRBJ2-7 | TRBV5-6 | TGTGCCAGCATACCACAGGGAAGAATAGGGGAGCAGTACTTC | CASIPQGRIGEQYF
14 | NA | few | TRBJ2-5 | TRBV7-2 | TGTGCCAGCAGCTTGTTAGCAGTCCAAGAGACCCAGTACTTC | CASSLLAVQETQYF
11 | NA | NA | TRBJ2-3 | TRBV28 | TGTGCCAGCAGGTCATTGGATACGCAGTATTTT | CASRSLDTQYF
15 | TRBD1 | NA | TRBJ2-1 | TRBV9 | TGTGCCAGCAGCGTCCAGGGGGTTCCTTACAATGAGCAGTTCTTC | CASSVQGVPYNEQFF
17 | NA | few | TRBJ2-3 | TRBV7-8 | TGTGCCAGCAGCCAACCAGGGACAAAACTAAGCACAGATACGCAGTATTTT | CASSQPGTKLSTDTQYF
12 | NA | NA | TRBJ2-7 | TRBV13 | TGTGCCAGCAGCTCACTGAACTACGAGCAGTACTTC | CASSSLNYEQYF
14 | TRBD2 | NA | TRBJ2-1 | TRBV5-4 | TGTGCCAGCAGCTTGACGCTAGCGGGGGCCCGGCCGCTCTTC | CASSLTLAGARPLF
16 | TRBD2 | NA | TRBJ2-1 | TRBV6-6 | TGTGCCAGCAGCCGGCCCCGGGACTACGATTTAAATGAGCAGTTCTTC | CASSRPRDYDLNEQFF
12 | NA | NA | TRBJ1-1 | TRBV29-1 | TGCAGCGTTGTTGCACCAAACACTGAAGCTTTCTTT | CSVVAPNTEAFF